This passage covers 2 T cell receptor beta chains from one sample sequenced in a study of CD8 T cells in ankylosing spondylitis. TCRdb recomputed calls from the 5' RACE reads with MiXCR, one row per CDR3 protein. The sample contains tens of thousands of distinct CDR3 sequences, over 2.5% of which appear only once. Sequencing input: blood, either unsorted or a sorted T cell fraction (not recorded which). The receptors here all came from a male donor with ankylosing spondylitis or in good health (not recorded which).

This clonotype was observed at least ten times. The J gene is TRBJ2-2, the V gene TRBV9; D remains ambiguous. Germline CDR1 is SGDLS and CDR2 is YYNGEE. The CDR3 loop spans 14 amino acids. The V and J ends lost 3 bases and 1 base respectively, with 7 bases between them. The DNA of the CDR3 is TGTGCCAGCAGCGCCCTAGGGAACACCGGGGAGCTGTTTTTT. Protein: CASSALGNTGELFF.

The V gene is TRBV9, the J gene TRBJ2-5; 7 bases are shared with TRBD1. Germline lookup yields CDR1 SGDLS and CDR2 YYNGEE. The length of the CDR3 is 14 residues. V gave up 0 bases and J gave up 4 bases; unmatched junction bases: 3. The CDR3 region is CASSVAQGRETQYF. In nucleotides, the CDR3 is TGTGCCAGCAGCGTAGCACAGGGGCGAGAGACCCAGTACTTC.